The 5 T cell receptor beta chains listed next were all sequenced from one sample in a study of T cells in Graves' hyperthyroidism and ophthalmopathy. RNA transcripts yielded amplified TCR beta CDR3 regions. Researchers ran a first-round RT-PCR on the TCR CDR3 using the HTBI primer set. Each CDR3 protein gets one entry after TCRdb re-called the multiplex PCR reads with MiXCR. This sample yields 600,000 or so distinct CDR3 sequences, of which about 15% are seen a single time; approximately 13% belongs to the top ten. Sequenced sample: blood. Every receptor here comes from a woman aged 45 to 65 with Graves' ophthalmopathy.

V gene TRBV15 combines with J gene TRBJ2-1, with 8 bases lining up with TRBD2. This CDR3 is built from 16 residues. Germline V gene data show CDR1 as LNHNV and CDR2 as YYDKDF (reference sequence). The trim removed 3 bases at V and 4 bases at J, leaving 8 bases unmatched. CDR3 bases: TGTGCCACCAGCAGCCAGCGGGAGATTCGTTACAATGAGCAGTTCTTC. Translated, it gives CATSSQREIRYNEQFF.

This clonotype appeared many times. The chain has TRBV12-3 or TRBV12-4 and TRBJ1-5, with unresolved D. Trimming stripped 0 bases from V and 0 bases from J, with 3 bases between. This CDR3 has 14 amino acids. The chain's CDR3 is CASSLADSNQPQHF. The CDR3 nucleotides are TGTGCCAGCAGTTTAGCGGATAGCAATCAGCCCCAGCATTTT.

This clonotype was detected only once. A read error is possible here, since a much larger clone lies one base away. V and J are TRBV5-1 and TRBJ1-6, with D possibly matching TRBD1 (5 bases). Looked up from germline, CDR1 is SGHRS and CDR2 is YFSETQ. The CDR3 covers 15 residues. Trimming stripped 4 bases from V and 5 bases from J, with 13 bases between. The CDR3 nucleotides read TGCGCCAGCAGCGGCCGACAGTCAGATAATTCACCCCTCCACTTT. Translation: CASSGRQSDNSPLHF.

The CDR3 is CSVWTSGRGSTDTQYF. For the CDR3, the DNA is TGCAGCGTTTGGACTAGCGGGAGAGGTAGCACAGATACGCAGTATTTT. J is TRBJ2-3 and V is TRBV29-1, with 13 bases identical to TRBD2. Trimming at V came to 5 bases and at J to 0 bases, leaving 5 bases not matched to a gene. CDR3 size: 16 residues. Germline values: CDR1 SQVTM, CDR2 ANQGSEA.

This clonotype was picked up many times. This sequence joins TRBV7-3 and TRBJ2-7; either TRBD1 or TRBD2 may fit D (6 bases each). CDR1 SGHTA and CDR2 FQGTGA come from the germline V gene. V was shortened by 3 bases and J by 6 bases, with 15 bases between the two germline ends. The CDR3 runs 14 residues. The CDR3 nucleotides read TGTGCCAGCAGCTTTGAGGGGGGAAGAGGCGAGCAGTACTTC. Its protein product is CASSFEGGRGEQYF.